This T cell receptor beta chain was sequenced in a study of T cells in Graves' hyperthyroidism and ophthalmopathy. Amplification of TCR beta CDR3 regions used RNA as the template. The HTBI primer set served for first-round RT-PCR of the TCR CDR3. TCRdb processed the multiplex PCR reads anew with MiXCR; each CDR3 protein has one entry. The repertoire holds hundreds of thousands of distinct CDR3 sequences, with more than 15% as singletons. Each diagnosis drew on symptoms, thyroxine, TRAb, thyroid ultrasound and orbital computed tomography findings. From germline, CDR1 is LGHDT and CDR2 YNNKEL (reference sequence). The CDR3 covers 14 residues. Trimming stripped 1 base from V and 2 bases from J, with 7 bases between. This clonotype was observed many times. Antigen unknown. General study findings and limits: In simple terms, a model built on 13 V-J features told ophthalmopathy apart from stable hyperthyroidism.

The sequenced sample was blood. The J gene is TRBJ2-3, the V gene TRBV3-1; a weak D match, TRBD1 (6 bases). The source is a woman aged 40 to 50 with Graves' ophthalmopathy. The CDR3 sequence: CASSQGTVTDTQYF. The CDR3 DNA sequence: TGTGCCAGCAGCCAAGGGACAGTCACAGATACGCAGTATTTT.